The TCR beta chain under discussion was sequenced for a study of control samples from healthy donors and cancer patients. V lost 5 bases and J 5 bases, leaving 15 bases between the germline ends. Germline lookup yields CDR1 SEHNR and CDR2 FQNEAQ (reference sequence). This CDR3 is 14 amino acids long. Assay used: immunoSEQ multiplex PCR; TCRdb lists only in-frame clones, some missing. The data hold 15,000 to 20,000 clones, with just over 85% observed a single time. Sequencing used PBMCs. This chain uses TRBV7-9 with TRBJ1-2; D ambiguous. The receptor was isolated from a woman between 70 and 85 years old with colorectal cancer. CDR3: CASSGFTTPYGYTF. The CDR3 nucleotides are TGTGCCAGCAGCGGTTTCACGACCCCGTATGGCTACACCTTC.